The subject of this entry is one T cell receptor (beta chain). This entry comes from a study of blood T cell repertoires in COVID-19. Study overall: Samples came from the United States, Italy and Spain, spanning acute and convalescent COVID-19.

V was clipped by 6 bases and J by 0 bases; unmatched bases: 8. From germline, CDR1 is MNHEY and CDR2 SMNVEV (reference sequence). The length of the CDR3 is 16 residues. Data came from immunoSEQ multiplex PCR; TCRdb stores just in-frame clones and leaves some out. The profile shows approximately 160,000 clones, 84% of them singletons. This TCR was sampled from a woman between 45 and 60 years old who had recovered from COVID-19. This chain links TRBV27 with TRBJ1-5, with TRBD1 matching 7 bases. The material sequenced was PBMCs or T cells enriched from blood (not recorded which). CDR3 protein: CASRYRGGDSNQPQHF. CDR3 nucleotide sequence: TGTGCCAGCAGGTACAGGGGTGGAGATAGCAATCAGCCCCAGCATTTT.